These T cell receptor beta chains were read from a single sample in a study of identifying expanded T cells in peripheral blood. The data were produced by immunoSEQ multiplex PCR, yet TCRdb's version contains in-frame clones alone and is incomplete. The profile covers approximately 86,000 clones, with about 85% appearing a single time and 4.5% taken by the ten largest. The sample taken for sequencing was blood. These receptors all stem from a person aged 18 to 75 in good health. Each CDR3 is given with its conserved first and last residue. A D gene is named only where the DNA matches it firmly. Expanded clones get a size class; other rows say once, few or many, or leave the size out.

CDR3 length: 17; clone size: -; D gene: -; J gene: TRBJ2-7; V gene: TRBV4-2; CDR3 DNA: TGTGCCAGCAGCCAAGTTGGGCAGCCTGCTAAGGAGTACGAGCAGTACTTC; CDR3 protein: CASSQVGQPAKEYEQYF
CDR3 length: 11; clone size: -; D gene: -; J gene: TRBJ2-3; V gene: TRBV18; CDR3 DNA: TGTGCCAGCTCACCCACAGATACGCAGTATTTT; CDR3 protein: CASSPTDTQYF
CDR3 length: 13; clone size: -; D gene: TRBD1; J gene: TRBJ2-2; V gene: TRBV9; CDR3 DNA: TGTGCCAGCAGCGGGACAGGTACCGGGGAGCTGTTTTTT; CDR3 protein: CASSGTGTGELFF
CDR3 length: 14; clone size: -; D gene: -; J gene: TRBJ2-5; V gene: TRBV7-2; CDR3 DNA: TGTGCCAGCAGCTTTAGAGGCCGGGGGGAGACCCAGTACTTC; CDR3 protein: CASSFRGRGETQYF
CDR3 length: 18; clone size: -; D gene: TRBD2; J gene: TRBJ2-2; V gene: TRBV4-3; CDR3 DNA: TGCGCCAGCAGCCAAAGAACGTCTGCGCTAGCGGGGGCCGGGGAGCTGTTTTTT; CDR3 protein: CASSQRTSALAGAGELFF
CDR3 length: 12; clone size: few; D gene: -; J gene: TRBJ2-5; V gene: TRBV7-6; CDR3 DNA: TGTGCCAGCAGCTTAGCGCGAGAGACCCAGTACTTC; CDR3 protein: CASSLARETQYF
CDR3 length: 17; clone size: -; D gene: -; J gene: TRBJ2-6; V gene: TRBV19; CDR3 DNA: TGTGCCAGTAGTACCAACCCTTGGGGCTCTGGGGCCAACGTCCTGACTTTC; CDR3 protein: CASSTNPWGSGANVLTF
CDR3 length: 15; clone size: -; D gene: TRBD1; J gene: TRBJ2-2; V gene: TRBV5-1; CDR3 DNA: TGCGCCAGCATCCCGGGGACAGGTAACACCGGGGAGCTGTTTTTT; CDR3 protein: CASIPGTGNTGELFF
CDR3 length: 13; clone size: -; D gene: -; J gene: TRBJ1-1; V gene: TRBV19; CDR3 DNA: TGTGCCAGTTGGGACCTTTGGGGGACTGAAGCTTTCTTT; CDR3 protein: CASWDLWGTEAFF
CDR3 length: 15; clone size: once; D gene: -; J gene: TRBJ1-4; V gene: TRBV30; CDR3 DNA: TGTGCCTGGAGTTTGCACGGAGCAACTAATGAAAAACTGTTTTTT; CDR3 protein: CAWSLHGATNEKLFF
CDR3 length: 14; clone size: -; D gene: TRBD1; J gene: TRBJ2-1; V gene: TRBV9; CDR3 DNA: TGTGCCAGCAGCGTAGCCGTTGGACAGGGTGAGCAGTTCTTC; CDR3 protein: CASSVAVGQGEQFF
CDR3 length: 11; clone size: -; D gene: -; J gene: TRBJ1-1; V gene: TRBV6-5; CDR3 DNA: TGTGCCAGCAGTTACTGGGATGAAGCTTTCTTT; CDR3 protein: CASSYWDEAFF
CDR3 length: 13; clone size: -; D gene: TRBD1; J gene: TRBJ2-2; V gene: TRBV11-3; CDR3 DNA: TGTGCCAGCAGCCAAGGGACAGACGGGGAGCTGTTTTTT; CDR3 protein: CASSQGTDGELFF
CDR3 length: 17; clone size: few; D gene: TRBD1; J gene: TRBJ1-2; V gene: TRBV7-9; CDR3 DNA: TGTGCCAGCAGCTTAACGTCGTCGGGACAGGGTCGTTATGGCTACACCTTC; CDR3 protein: CASSLTSSGQGRYGYTF
CDR3 length: 14; clone size: once; D gene: -; J gene: TRBJ1-6; V gene: TRBV4-3; CDR3 DNA: TGCGCCAGCAGCCAAGGGGGGGTGAATTCACCCCTCCACTTT; CDR3 protein: CASSQGGVNSPLHF
CDR3 length: 15; clone size: -; D gene: -; J gene: TRBJ1-5; V gene: TRBV27; CDR3 DNA: TGTGCCAGCAGGCCGAGGGTTTATAGCAATCAGCCCCAGCATTTT; CDR3 protein: CASRPRVYSNQPQHF
CDR3 length: 15; clone size: -; D gene: -; J gene: TRBJ1-2; V gene: TRBV11-2; CDR3 DNA: TGTGCCAGCAGCTCTAAGCCCGGACAGAACTATGGCTACACCTTC; CDR3 protein: CASSSKPGQNYGYTF
CDR3 length: 14; clone size: -; D gene: -; J gene: TRBJ2-5; V gene: TRBV5-1; CDR3 DNA: TGCGCCAGCAGACAGGGTTTCTCAAAAGAGACCCAGTACTTC; CDR3 protein: CASRQGFSKETQYF
CDR3 length: 17; clone size: once; D gene: -; J gene: TRBJ2-3; V gene: TRBV15; CDR3 DNA: TGTGCCACCAGCAGAGATGGGTCGGGAACAGGGCGGAGAACGCAGTATTTT; CDR3 protein: CATSRDGSGTGRRTQYF
CDR3 length: 15; clone size: many; D gene: -; J gene: TRBJ1-6; V gene: TRBV5-8; CDR3 DNA: TGTGCCAGCAGCTTGAGGGCAGACAGGAATTCACCCCTCCACTTT; CDR3 protein: CASSLRADRNSPLHF
CDR3 length: 15; clone size: -; D gene: -; J gene: TRBJ1-1; V gene: TRBV6-5; CDR3 DNA: TGTGCCAGCAGTTACTCGAAAGGAGGTGGGACTGAAGCTTTCTTT; CDR3 protein: CASSYSKGGGTEAFF
CDR3 length: 12; clone size: -; D gene: -; J gene: TRBJ1-2; V gene: TRBV5-5; CDR3 DNA: TGTGCCAGCAGCCCCGGGCTCCATGGCTACACCTTC; CDR3 protein: CASSPGLHGYTF
CDR3 length: 12; clone size: -; D gene: -; J gene: TRBJ1-2; V gene: TRBV11-2; CDR3 DNA: TGTGCCAGCAGCTTCGCGGCAGATTCCTACACCTTC; CDR3 protein: CASSFAADSYTF
CDR3 length: 15; clone size: -; D gene: -; J gene: TRBJ2-2; V gene: TRBV7-8; CDR3 DNA: TGTGCCAGCAGCTCAAGTACCTTAAACACCGGGGAGCTGTTTTTT; CDR3 protein: CASSSSTLNTGELFF
CDR3 length: 17; clone size: -; D gene: TRBD1; J gene: TRBJ1-6; V gene: TRBV7-9; CDR3 DNA: TGTGCCAGCAGCTCCGACAGGGAGTTTACCTATAATTCACCCCTCCACTTT; CDR3 protein: CASSSDREFTYNSPLHF
CDR3 length: 12; clone size: few; D gene: -; J gene: TRBJ1-2; V gene: TRBV7-9; CDR3 DNA: TGTGCCAGCGTTCCAGGTTCCTATGGCTACACCTTC; CDR3 protein: CASVPGSYGYTF
CDR3 length: 11; clone size: -; D gene: -; J gene: TRBJ1-6; V gene: TRBV6-5; CDR3 DNA: TGTGCCAGCAGCCGGGGGACACCCCTCCACTTT; CDR3 protein: CASSRGTPLHF
CDR3 length: 14; clone size: -; D gene: TRBD1; J gene: TRBJ1-2; V gene: TRBV5-4; CDR3 DNA: TGTGCCAGCAGCTTTAAACAGGGGGACTATGGCTACACCTTC; CDR3 protein: CASSFKQGDYGYTF
CDR3 length: 15; clone size: once; D gene: TRBD1; J gene: TRBJ2-3; V gene: TRBV5-4; CDR3 DNA: TGTGCCAGCAGGCGGACGGGGACAGACACAGATACGCAGTATTTT; CDR3 protein: CASRRTGTDTDTQYF
CDR3 length: 14; clone size: once; D gene: -; J gene: TRBJ1-1; V gene: TRBV9; CDR3 DNA: TGTGCCAGCAGCGTCCAACAGGTCTACACTGAAGCTTTCTTT; CDR3 protein: CASSVQQVYTEAFF
CDR3 length: 15; clone size: -; D gene: TRBD2; J gene: TRBJ2-1; V gene: TRBV19; CDR3 DNA: TGTGCCAGTAGTATTGGGGCTAGCGGATCCAATGAGCAGTTCTTC; CDR3 protein: CASSIGASGSNEQFF
CDR3 length: 15; clone size: -; D gene: -; J gene: TRBJ2-3; V gene: TRBV6-1; CDR3 DNA: TGTGCCAGCAGTGAATATCGGGGATCGGGGGATACGCAGTATTTT; CDR3 protein: CASSEYRGSGDTQYF
CDR3 length: 14; clone size: -; D gene: TRBD1; J gene: TRBJ2-7; V gene: TRBV11-3; CDR3 DNA: TGTGCCAGCAGCCCAAGGACAGGGGAGGGCGAGCAGTACTTC; CDR3 protein: CASSPRTGEGEQYF
CDR3 length: 13; clone size: -; D gene: -; J gene: TRBJ1-1; V gene: TRBV6-4; CDR3 DNA: TGTGCCAGCAGGGAAGGAGGTGGCACTGAAGCTTTCTTT; CDR3 protein: CASREGGGTEAFF
CDR3 length: 16; clone size: -; D gene: TRBD1; J gene: TRBJ1-5; V gene: TRBV2; CDR3 DNA: TGTGCCAGCAGATCCCACAGGGGCCCTAGCAATCAGCCCCAGCATTTT; CDR3 protein: CASRSHRGPSNQPQHF
CDR3 length: 16; clone size: -; D gene: -; J gene: TRBJ2-3; V gene: TRBV2; CDR3 DNA: TGTGCCAGCAGCGTGACACTCAGGGGAAGCACAGATACGCAGTATTTT; CDR3 protein: CASSVTLRGSTDTQYF
CDR3 length: 13; clone size: -; D gene: -; J gene: TRBJ2-7; V gene: TRBV6-5; CDR3 DNA: TGTGCCAGCAGCCCAAACCCATCCGGTGGGGAGTACTTC; CDR3 protein: CASSPNPSGGEYF
CDR3 length: 14; clone size: -; D gene: -; J gene: TRBJ2-7; V gene: TRBV6-5; CDR3 DNA: TGTGCCAGCAGTTTTACGACATACGCCTACGAGCAGTACTTC; CDR3 protein: CASSFTTYAYEQYF